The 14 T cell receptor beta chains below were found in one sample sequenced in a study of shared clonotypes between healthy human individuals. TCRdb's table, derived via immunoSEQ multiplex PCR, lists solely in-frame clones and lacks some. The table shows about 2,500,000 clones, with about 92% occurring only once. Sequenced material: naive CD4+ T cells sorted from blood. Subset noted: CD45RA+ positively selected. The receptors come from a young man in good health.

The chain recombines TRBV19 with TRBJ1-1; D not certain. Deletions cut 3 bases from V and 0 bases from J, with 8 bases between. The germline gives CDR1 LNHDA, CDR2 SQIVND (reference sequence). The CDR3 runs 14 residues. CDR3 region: CASSMIGVNTEAFF. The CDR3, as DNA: TGTGCCAGTAGTATGATTGGGGTGAACACTGAAGCTTTCTTT.

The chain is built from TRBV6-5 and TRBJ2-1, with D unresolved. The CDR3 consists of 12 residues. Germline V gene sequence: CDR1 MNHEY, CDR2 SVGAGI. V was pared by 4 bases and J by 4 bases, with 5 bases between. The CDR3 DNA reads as TGTGCCAGCAGTTCGACGTACAATGAGCAGTTCTTC. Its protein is CASSSTYNEQFF.

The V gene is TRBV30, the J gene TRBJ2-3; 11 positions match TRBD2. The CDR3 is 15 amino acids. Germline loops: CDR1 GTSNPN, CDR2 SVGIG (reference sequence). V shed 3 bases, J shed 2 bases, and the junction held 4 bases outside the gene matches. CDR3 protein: CAWRLAGGNTDTQYF. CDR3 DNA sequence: TGTGCCTGGAGGCTAGCGGGAGGCAACACAGATACGCAGTATTTT.

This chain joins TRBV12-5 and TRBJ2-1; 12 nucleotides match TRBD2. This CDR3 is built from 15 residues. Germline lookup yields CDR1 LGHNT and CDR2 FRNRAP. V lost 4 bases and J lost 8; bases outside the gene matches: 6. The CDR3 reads CASGWLAGGPYEQFF. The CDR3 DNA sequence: TGTGCTAGTGGTTGGCTAGCGGGAGGGCCCTATGAGCAGTTCTTC.

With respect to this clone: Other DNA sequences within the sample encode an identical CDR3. The CDR3 is CASSLGTVNQPQHF. CDR3 DNA sequence: TGCGCCAGCAGCCTCGGGACAGTGAATCAGCCCCAGCATTTT. The chain carries TRBV4-1 and TRBJ1-5, with TRBD1 identical over 7 bases. CDR3 size: 14 residues. The germline V gene encodes CDR1 MGHRA and CDR2 YSYEKL. V shed 4 bases and J 4 bases; nucleotides not matched to a gene: 4.

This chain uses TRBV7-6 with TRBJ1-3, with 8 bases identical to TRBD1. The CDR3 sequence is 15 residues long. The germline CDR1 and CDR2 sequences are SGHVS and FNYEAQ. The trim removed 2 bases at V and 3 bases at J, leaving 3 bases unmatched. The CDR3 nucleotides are TGTGCCAGCAGCTTACAGGGGGCAAGTGGAAACACCATATATTTT. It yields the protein CASSLQGASGNTIYF. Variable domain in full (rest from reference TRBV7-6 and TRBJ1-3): GAGVSQSPRYKVTKRGQDVALRCDPISGHVSLYWYRQALGQGPEFLTYFNYEAQQDKSGLPNDRFSAERPEGSISTLTIQRTEQRDSAMYRCASSLQGASGNTIYFGEGSWLTVV.

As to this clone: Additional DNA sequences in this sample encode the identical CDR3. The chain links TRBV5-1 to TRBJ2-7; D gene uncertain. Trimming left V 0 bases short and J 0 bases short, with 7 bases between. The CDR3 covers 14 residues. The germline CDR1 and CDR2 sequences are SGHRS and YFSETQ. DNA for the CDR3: TGCGCCAGCAGCTTGGACGGGTCCTCCTACGAGCAGTACTTC. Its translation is CASSLDGSSYEQYF.

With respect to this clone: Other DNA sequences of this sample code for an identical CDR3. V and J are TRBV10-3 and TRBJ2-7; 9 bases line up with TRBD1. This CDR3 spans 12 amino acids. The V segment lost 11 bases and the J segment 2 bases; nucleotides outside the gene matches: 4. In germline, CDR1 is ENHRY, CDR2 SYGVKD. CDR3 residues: CAAGQGTYEQYF. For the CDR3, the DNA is TGTGCCGCGGGACAGGGCACCTACGAGCAGTACTTC.

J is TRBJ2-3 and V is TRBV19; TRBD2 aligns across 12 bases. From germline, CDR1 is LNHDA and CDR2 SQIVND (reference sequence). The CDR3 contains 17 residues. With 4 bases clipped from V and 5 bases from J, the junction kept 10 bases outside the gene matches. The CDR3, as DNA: TGTGCCAGTAGTACCTTGACTAGCGGGAGAGGGAAAGATACGCAGTATTTT. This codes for CASSTLTSGRGKDTQYF.

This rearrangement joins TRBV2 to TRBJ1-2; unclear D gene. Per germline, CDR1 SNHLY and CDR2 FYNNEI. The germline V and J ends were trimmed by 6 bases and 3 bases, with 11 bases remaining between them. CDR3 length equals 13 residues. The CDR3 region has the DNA TGTGCCAGCAGGGGTGTAGGGTACTATGGCTACACCTTC. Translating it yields CASRGVGYYGYTF.

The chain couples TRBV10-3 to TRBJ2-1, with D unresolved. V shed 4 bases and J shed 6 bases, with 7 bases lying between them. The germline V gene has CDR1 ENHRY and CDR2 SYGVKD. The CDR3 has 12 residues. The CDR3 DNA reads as TGTGCCATCAGTGGGCGTATCAATGAGCAGTTCTTC. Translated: CAISGRINEQFF.

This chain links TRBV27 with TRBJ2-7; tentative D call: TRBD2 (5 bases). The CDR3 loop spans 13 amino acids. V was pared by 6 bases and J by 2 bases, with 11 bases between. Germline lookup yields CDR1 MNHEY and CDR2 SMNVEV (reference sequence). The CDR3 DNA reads TGTGCCAGCAGCCGGGGATACGCCTACGAGCAGTACTTC. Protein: CASSRGYAYEQYF.

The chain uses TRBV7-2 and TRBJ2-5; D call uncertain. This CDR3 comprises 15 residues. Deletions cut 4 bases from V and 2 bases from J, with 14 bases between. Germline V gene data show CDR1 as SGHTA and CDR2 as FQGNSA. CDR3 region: CASSSPRSLQETQYF. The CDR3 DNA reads TGTGCCAGCAGCTCCCCTCGGAGTTTACAAGAGACCCAGTACTTC.

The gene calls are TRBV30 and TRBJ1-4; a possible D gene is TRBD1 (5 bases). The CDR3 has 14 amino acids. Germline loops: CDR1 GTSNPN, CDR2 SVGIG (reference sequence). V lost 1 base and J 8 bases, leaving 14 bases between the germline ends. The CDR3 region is CAWSEVQVDEKLFF. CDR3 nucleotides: TGTGCCTGGAGTGAAGTACAGGTGGACGAAAAACTGTTTTTT.